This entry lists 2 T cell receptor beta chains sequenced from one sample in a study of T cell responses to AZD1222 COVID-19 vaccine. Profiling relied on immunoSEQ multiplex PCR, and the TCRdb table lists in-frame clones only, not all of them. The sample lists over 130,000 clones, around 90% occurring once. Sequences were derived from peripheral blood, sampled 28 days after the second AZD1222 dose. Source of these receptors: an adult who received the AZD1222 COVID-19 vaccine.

Here the CDR3 reads CASSQPTRDEQYF. The CDR3 nucleotides read TGTGCCAGCAGCCAGCCTACTAGGGACGAGCAGTACTTC. The chain links TRBV5-4 to TRBJ2-7, with a possible D match to TRBD2 (5 bases). With 4 bases removed from V and 5 bases from J, the gap between germline ends came to 13 bases. Germline-derived CDR1 and CDR2 are SGHNT and YYREEE (reference sequence). This CDR3 spans 13 amino acids.

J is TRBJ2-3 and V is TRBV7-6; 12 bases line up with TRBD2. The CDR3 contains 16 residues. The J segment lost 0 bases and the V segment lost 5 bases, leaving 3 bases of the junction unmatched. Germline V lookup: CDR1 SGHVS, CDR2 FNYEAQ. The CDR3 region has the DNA TGTGCCAGCAGCCCCCTAGCGGGGGGGAGCACAGATACGCAGTATTTT. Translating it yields CASSPLAGGSTDTQYF.